Listed below are T cell receptor beta chains from one sample, sequenced in a study of glioma-infiltrating T cells after dendritic cell vaccination. Produced via immunoSEQ multiplex PCR; TCRdb's table is partial and in-frame only. This sample has fewer than 35,000 clones, with roughly nine tenths found just once. Material: blood, obtained before dendritic cell vaccination. Receptors originate from a human donor with glioblastoma. Each CDR3 is given with its conserved first and last residue. The order of the fields is clone size, V gene, J gene, D gene, CDR3 protein, CDR3 DNA. The D gene is left open where the match is weak. Only part of the rows carry a size: once, few, many, or a class if the clone is expanded.

size: NA
V: TRBV5-4
J: TRBJ2-3
D: TRBD2
CDR3: CASSLKLAGNTDTQYF
DNA: TGTGCCAGCAGCTTGAAATTAGCGGGGAACACAGATACGCAGTATTTT

size: NA
V: TRBV7-9
J: TRBJ1-1
D: NA
CDR3: CASSSWTRAEAFF
DNA: TGTGCCAGCAGCTCCTGGACACGGGCTGAAGCTTTCTTT

size: NA
V: TRBV10-2
J: TRBJ2-6
D: NA
CDR3: CASSESSGANVLTF
DNA: TGCGCCAGCAGTGAGAGCTCCGGGGCCAACGTCCTGACTTTC

size: NA
V: TRBV6-6
J: TRBJ2-1
D: TRBD2
CDR3: CASSQLAGTYNEQFF
DNA: TGTGCCAGCAGTCAACTAGCGGGGACCTACAATGAGCAGTTCTTC

size: NA
V: TRBV4-1
J: TRBJ1-3
D: NA
CDR3: CASRPDTPHPGNTIYF
DNA: TGCGCCAGCAGACCGGACACGCCGCACCCTGGAAACACCATATATTTT

size: few
V: TRBV10-3
J: TRBJ2-1
D: TRBD2
CDR3: CAIWGGGQSNEQFF
DNA: TGTGCCATCTGGGGCGGGGGGCAAAGCAATGAGCAGTTCTTC

size: few
V: TRBV18
J: TRBJ2-1
D: NA
CDR3: CASSSRQGSDEQFF
DNA: TGTGCCAGCTCATCACGTCAGGGAAGCGATGAGCAGTTCTTC

size: NA
V: TRBV5-4
J: TRBJ1-1
D: NA
CDR3: CASSLKQPPNTEAFF
DNA: TGTGCCAGCAGCTTGAAACAGCCACCGAACACTGAAGCTTTCTTT

size: NA
V: TRBV7-2
J: TRBJ2-3
D: TRBD2
CDR3: CASSPTSGGDTQYF
DNA: TGTGCCAGCAGCCCGACTAGCGGGGGGGATACGCAGTATTTT

size: NA
V: TRBV5-4
J: TRBJ2-7
D: NA
CDR3: CASSQPGLTYEQYF
DNA: TGTGCCAGCAGTCAACCGGGACTCACCTACGAGCAGTACTTC

size: NA
V: TRBV5-8
J: TRBJ1-1
D: TRBD1
CDR3: CASSPGTGGENTEAFF
DNA: TGTGCCAGCAGCCCCGGGACAGGGGGCGAGAACACTGAAGCTTTCTTT

size: NA
V: TRBV4-2
J: TRBJ1-2
D: NA
CDR3: CASSHPAGLDYGYTF
DNA: TGTGCCAGCAGCCACCCCGCGGGGTTGGACTATGGCTACACCTTC

size: NA
V: TRBV7-2
J: TRBJ1-1
D: TRBD1
CDR3: CASSRDRYTEAFF
DNA: TGTGCCAGCAGCCGGGACAGATACACTGAAGCTTTCTTT